A single sample is the source of the 7 T cell receptor beta chains below, sequenced in a study of cytomegalovirus exposure and HLA in healthy donors. Primers for the PCR totalled 60 Vbeta and 13 Jbeta. Repertoires were generated with immunoSEQ multiplex PCR, while TCRdb's copy carries only in-frame clones and drops some. The data hold 140,000 to 150,000 clones, with 65% to 80% observed a single time. The sequenced sample consisted of PBMCs. The source is a male donor in good health and CMV-seronegative.

A remark on this clone: At the DNA level, this CDR3 is encoded by other sequences in the same sample as well. The chain uses TRBV7-3 and TRBJ2-5; 10 nucleotides match TRBD2. CDR3 length: 18 amino acids. From germline, CDR1 is SGHTA and CDR2 FQGTGA. After removal of 6 bases from V and 5 bases from J, the junction contained 18 bases not matched to a gene. CDR3: CASRSLRVAGGSLETQYF. DNA for the CDR3: TGTGCCAGCAGGTCACTCCGGGTAGCGGGGGGATCATTGGAGACCCAGTACTTC. Using reference TRBV7-3 and TRBJ2-5 for the parts outside the CDR3, the full variable domain is GAGVSQTPSNKVTEKGKYVELRCDPISGHTALYWYRQSLGQGPEFLIYFQGTGAADDSGLPNDRFFAVRPEGSVSTLKIQRTERGDSAVYLCASRSLRVAGGSLETQYFGPGTRLLVL.

The chain recombines TRBV7-9 with TRBJ2-7, with D tentatively TRBD1 (5 bases). Trimming shortened V by 2 bases and J by 2 bases, and 10 bases separated the two germline ends. This CDR3 spans 14 amino acids. CDR1 and CDR2 from the germline V gene are SEHNR and FQNEAQ (reference sequence). This chain's CDR3 is CASSLRGSPYEQYF. DNA of the CDR3: TGTGCCAGCAGCTTAAGGGGCAGTCCCTACGAGCAGTACTTC.

The rearrangement links TRBV6-5 to TRBJ1-5; the match to TRBD1 covers 11 bases. This CDR3 is 15 amino acids long. Germline V gene lookup returns CDR1 MNHEY and CDR2 SVGAGI. J lost 8 bases, V lost 6 bases, and 9 bases had no gene match. CDR3 DNA: TGTGCCAGCAGACCGGGACAGGGGGTTTTGGAGCCCCAGCATTTT. It encodes CASRPGQGVLEPQHF.

J is TRBJ2-1 and V is TRBV27; 12 bases are a match to TRBD2. Germline values: CDR1 MNHEY, CDR2 SMNVEV (reference sequence). V shed 5 bases and J 11 bases; nucleotides not matched to a gene: 10. The CDR3 is 15 residues long. The CDR3: CASSPLAGGGIKQFF. CDR3 bases: TGTGCCAGCAGTCCCCTAGCGGGGGGGGGAATTAAGCAGTTCTTC.

In the case of this clone: The identical CDR3 is also encoded by other nucleotide sequences in the sample. This chain links TRBV5-4 with TRBJ1-5, with D possibly TRBD1 on 6 matching bases. V lost 2 bases and J lost 4, with 10 bases in between. This CDR3 is 14 amino acids long. Germline CDR1 and CDR2: SGHNT and YYREEE (reference sequence). CDR3 DNA: TGTGCCAGCAGCTTAGGGGGGGCTAATCAGCCCCAGCATTTT. It encodes CASSLGGANQPQHF. The full variable domain, with the rest looked up from reference TRBV5-4 and TRBJ1-5, is ETGVTQSPTHLIKTRGQQVTLRCSSQSGHNTVSWYQQALGQGPQFIFQYYREEENGRGNFPPRFSGLQFPNYSSELNVNALELDDSALYLCASSLGGANQPQHFGDGTRLSIL.

The chain carries TRBV27 and TRBJ1-1; D is possibly TRBD1 (6 bases). CDR3 length equals 14 residues. The germline V and J ends were trimmed by 2 bases and 4 bases, with 11 bases remaining between them. Germline-derived CDR1 and CDR2 are MNHEY and SMNVEV (reference sequence). The CDR3 DNA reads as TGTGCCAGCAGTTTAAAAGGGGGAGTCACTGAAGCTTTCTTT. Its protein is CASSLKGGVTEAFF.

This clone is a singleton in its sample. This chain links TRBV4-1 with TRBJ1-2; 10 positions agree with TRBD1. The junction had 3 bases not matched to a gene; V was cut back by 3 bases and J by 8 bases. The CDR3 is made up of 13 amino acids. Germline CDR1 is MGHRA and CDR2 is YSYEKL. CDR3 in amino acids: CASSQGTGDGYTF. DNA for the CDR3: TGCGCCAGCAGCCAGGGGACAGGGGACGGCTACACCTTC.